One T cell receptor (beta chain) is described in this entry. It has no known antigen specificity. Base quality data are lacking; no much larger clone is found one base away. Whole blood was collected in K2EDTA tubes by collaborating institutions according to the institutions' own protocols. Collaborator samples were shipped for TCRbeta analysis as frozen whole blood, isolated PBMCs, or DNA extracted from either sample type. The immunoSEQ Assay, a bias-controlled multiplex PCR, was used to amplify TCRbeta CDR3 regions from genomic DNA. As for how the authors treated the data: The number of nucleated cells in each sample was estimated from the amplification of reference gene primers within the assay. To quantify the absolute abundance of each unique TCRbeta CDR3 rearrangement, sequence reads were collapsed and filtered. For each sample, productive Simpson clonality was calculated as the square root of Simpson's diversity index over productive rearrangements. TCRdb's version of the immuneACCESS table is confined to in-frame rearrangements and falls short of the full clone set. An unresolved V gene accounts for under half of the shortfall where checked; the remainder is of unknown origin. The DNA gave D and trimming, while V, J and clone size come from that table. Across this sample there are 90,000 to 110,000 clones, with roughly 85% seen only once. Of the sample, roughly 18% falls within the top ten clones.

This specimen belongs to a study of blood T cell repertoires in COVID-19 (dated by TCRdb to about 2020). Notes on the research overall: Collaborator samples came from the United States, Italy and Spain and covered acute and convalescent phases of COVID-19. Nearly every sample came with metadata listing a de-identified subject ID, COVID-19 status, age in years and sex. Deeply sampled blood TCRbeta repertoires from subjects exposed to, actively infected with, or recovered from COVID-19 were included in the dataset. HLA class I and class II types, where available, came from metadata supplied by the sample provider rather than from assay-based typing. The material from the prospective study consisted of cDNA or gDNA derived from T cells, B-cell-depleted T cells, or PBMCs. The repertoires were released in a freely available public database intended as a resource for research on the immune response to SARS-CoV-2. The samples were drawn from the first 160 participants of the ongoing ImmuneRACE study and from under 1,500 subjects provided by 6 global collaborators.

The investigation overall reported the following: Clinical and demographic metadata were provided uncurated, with the amount varying by source and participant.

The CDR3 numbers 13 residues from cysteine through phenylalanine. Just the 39-base CDR3 DNA is kept, in frame starting at base 1. CDR1 and CDR2, looked up from the germline V gene (reference sequence), are LNHDA and SQIVND. V was cut back by 5 bases and J by 4 bases, leaving a gap of 12 bases between them. The sequence derives from a woman aged 60-75 years with acute or convalescent COVID-19. Input material: peripheral blood. The chain is assembled from TRBV19 and TRBJ2-7; a weak D assignment points to TRBD1 (6 bases agree). The DNA sequence reads TGTGCCAGTAGTCCGGACAGCCGTTACGAGCAGTACTTC. Translation gives CASSPDSRYEQYF.